A selection of T cell receptor beta chains follows, all from one sample in a study of T cell responses to AZD1222 COVID-19 vaccine. The method was immunoSEQ multiplex PCR; TCRdb's version includes in-frame clones alone and lacks a portion of them. The data hold 100,000 to 150,000 clones, with around 85% observed a single time. The sample in question was peripheral blood, obtained 28 days after the second AZD1222 dose. These receptors originate from an adult who received the AZD1222 COVID-19 vaccine. The CDR3 runs from the conserved cysteine through the conserved F or W. The order of the fields is D gene, V gene, clone size, J gene, CDR3 DNA, CDR3 protein. A D gene is named only where the DNA matches it firmly. A clone size is listed for some rows: how often the clone was seen (once, few, many), or a class if it is expanded.

>TRBD1|TRBV9|few|TRBJ1-1
TGTGCCAGCAGCGAAATACGACAGGGGGCATATACTGAAGCTTTCTTT
CASSEIRQGAYTEAFF
>TRBD1|TRBV19|NA|TRBJ1-4
TGTGCCAGTAGTATGACAGGGGGTTCTGAAAAACTGTTTTTT
CASSMTGGSEKLFF
>TRBD2|TRBV7-8|NA|TRBJ2-5
TGTGCCAGCAGCCGGGGGGGCCAAGAGACCCAGTACTTC
CASSRGGQETQYF
>NA|TRBV24-1|NA|TRBJ1-1
TGTGCCACCAGTGACCCAGACACTGAAGCTTTCTTT
CATSDPDTEAFF
>TRBD1|TRBV10-3|NA|TRBJ1-5
TGTGCCATCAGTGAGTCCGCGGGGACAGGGGAGGGTCAGCCCCAGCATTTT
CAISESAGTGEGQPQHF
>TRBD2|TRBV10-3|NA|TRBJ2-3
TGTGCCATCAGACCGGGACTAGCGGGGACAAGCACAGATACGCAGTATTTT
CAIRPGLAGTSTDTQYF
>TRBD1|TRBV7-6|NA|TRBJ1-3
TGTGCCAGCAGTGACCGGGACAGGAGCTCTGGAAACACCATATATTTT
CASSDRDRSSGNTIYF
>NA|TRBV5-1|NA|TRBJ1-1
TGCGCCAGCAGCTCCCCTTGGCAGGACACTGAAGCTTTCTTT
CASSSPWQDTEAFF
>NA|TRBV9|once|TRBJ1-1
TGTGCCAGCAGCGTAGCCAGCCTGAACACTGAAGCTTTCTTT
CASSVASLNTEAFF
>NA|TRBV7-9|NA|TRBJ1-2
TGTGCCAGCAGCTTAGATACGACAGCTGGCTACACCTTC
CASSLDTTAGYTF
>NA|TRBV5-6|once|TRBJ2-5
TGTGCCAGCAGCTGGCAAGAGACCCAGTACTTC
CASSWQETQYF
>NA|TRBV4-2|NA|TRBJ2-3
TGTGCCAGCAGCCAAGGGGGCAGCCCGCTAATCACAGATACGCAGTATTTT
CASSQGGSPLITDTQYF
>NA|TRBV30|NA|TRBJ1-4
TGTGCCTGGAGTGCCGACGGGACACCGAATGAAAAACTGTTTTTT
CAWSADGTPNEKLFF
>NA|TRBV3-1/TRBV3-2|few|TRBJ1-3
TGTGCCAGCAGCCTTGGGAGCTCTGGAAACACCATATATTTT
CASSLGSSGNTIYF
>NA|TRBV6-4|NA|TRBJ2-1
TGTGCCAGCAGTGACAGAGGGGTCGATGAGCAGTTCTTC
CASSDRGVDEQFF
>NA|TRBV7-3|NA|TRBJ1-1
TGTGCCAGCTCCTTGGGGGTGGGAGGAACTGAAGCTTTCTTT
CASSLGVGGTEAFF
>TRBD2|TRBV20-1|few|TRBJ2-7
TGTGGACTAGCGGGGATGTACGAGCAGTACTTC
CGLAGMYEQYF
>NA|TRBV11-2|NA|TRBJ2-1
TGTGCCAGCAGCTCGGGACATCGGGGCGAGCAGTTCTTC
CASSSGHRGEQFF
>NA|TRBV5-5|NA|TRBJ1-4
TGTGCCAGCAGCTTGGGGGGTGGTAATGAAAAACTGTTTTTT
CASSLGGGNEKLFF
>NA|TRBV19|NA|TRBJ1-1
TGTGCCATTCAGAGGGGGAACACTGAAGCTTTCTTT
CAIQRGNTEAFF
>TRBD2|TRBV9|few|TRBJ2-1
TGTGCCAGCAGCGTTAGGGGGACTAGCGCACACAATGAGCAGTTCTTC
CASSVRGTSAHNEQFF
>NA|TRBV28|NA|TRBJ1-1
TGTGCCAGCAGTTCAATTATGGGTCTAGGCACTGAAGCTTTCTTT
CASSSIMGLGTEAFF
>TRBD1|TRBV7-8|NA|TRBJ1-2
TGTGCCAGCAGCTTAAACATTCAGGGGGCGGGTTACACCTTC
CASSLNIQGAGYTF
>NA|TRBV19|NA|TRBJ1-3
TGTGCCAGTACCCCGGACCCTGAAGTGGGCACCATATATTTT
CASTPDPEVGTIYF